By proportion, the clone carrying this TCR beta chain is medium-sized. Its matching antigen is unknown. The data were obtained in a study of tumor-infiltrating lymphocytes in localized non-small cell lung cancer. For the study at large: The cohort mixed smokers and never-smokers, several histologies, and some post-neoadjuvant-chemotherapy samples.

The method was immunoSEQ multiplex PCR; TCRdb's version includes in-frame clones alone and lacks a portion of them. The sample lists more than 7,000 clones, 60% to 80% occurring once. The CDR3 has 15 amino acids. The trim removed 5 bases at V and 4 bases at J, leaving 8 bases unmatched. Germline V gene data show CDR1 as SGHTA and CDR2 as FQGNSA. Study-wide results and limits: Not all patients were TCR sequenced, owing to tissue quantity. T-cell fraction did not differ between immunotypes IM1 and IM2.

The gene calls are TRBV7-2 and TRBJ1-5; 7 bases fit TRBD1. Sequencing was performed on uninvolved lung tissue not adjacent to the tumor. The receptor's source is a human donor with non-small cell lung cancer. The CDR3 bases are TGTGCCAGCAGCCCCTACCCAGGGGGGAATCAGCCCCAGCATTTT. This translates into CASSPYPGGNQPQHF.